This is a list of T cell receptor beta chains from one sample in a study of early T cells in non-severe SARS-CoV-2 infection. Using its own MiXCR run on the 5' RACE reads, TCRdb lists one record per CDR3 protein. The sample shows about 50,000 distinct CDR3 sequences, around 6.5% of them seen only once. The sequenced sample was whole blood, obtained at baseline. These TCRs come from an adult who was a healthcare worker with PCR-confirmed SARS-CoV-2 infection or an uninfected control (not recorded which). The CDR3 runs from the conserved cysteine through the conserved F or W. Fields, in order: V gene, D gene, J gene, clone size, CDR3 protein, CDR3 DNA. The D gene is left open where the match is weak. Clone sizes are given selectively: once, few, many, or a class where the clone is expanded.

V: TRBV23-1; D: NA; J: TRBJ1-2; size: many; CDR3: CASSPSQKGPPGYTF; DNA: TGCGCCAGCAGTCCCTCGCAGAAAGGGCCCCCTGGCTACACCTTC
V: TRBV28; D: TRBD2; J: TRBJ2-1; size: many; CDR3: CASSYSGVYNEQFF; DNA: TGTGCCAGCAGTTATAGCGGGGTCTACAATGAGCAGTTCTTC
V: TRBV20-1; D: NA; J: TRBJ2-7; size: NA; CDR3: CSARERTGSYEQYF; DNA: TGCAGTGCTAGAGAACGGACGGGGAGCTACGAGCAGTACTTC
V: TRBV7-6; D: NA; J: TRBJ2-5; size: many; CDR3: CASSAKPQTQYF; DNA: TGTGCCAGCAGCGCCAAGCCCCAGACCCAGTACTTC
V: TRBV7-9; D: NA; J: TRBJ1-1; size: NA; CDR3: CASSLWGFPDSTTEAFF; DNA: TGTGCCAGCAGCTTATGGGGATTTCCGGACAGCACCACTGAAGCTTTCTTT
V: TRBV18; D: NA; J: TRBJ1-3; size: NA; CDR3: CASSTTGNSGNTIYF; DNA: TGTGCCAGCTCAACTACAGGGAACTCTGGAAACACCATATATTTT
V: TRBV7-6; D: NA; J: TRBJ1-1; size: NA; CDR3: CASSLLGGTEAFF; DNA: TGTGCCAGCAGCTTACTCGGCGGAACTGAAGCTTTCTTT
V: TRBV7-2; D: NA; J: TRBJ1-2; size: many; CDR3: CASSLGAIDYGYTF; DNA: TGTGCCAGCAGCCTAGGGGCTATCGACTATGGCTACACCTTC
V: TRBV20-1; D: NA; J: TRBJ1-5; size: few; CDR3: CSARQLENQPQHF; DNA: TGCAGTGCTAGACAGTTGGAGAATCAGCCCCAGCATTTT
V: TRBV11-3; D: NA; J: TRBJ1-1; size: many; CDR3: CASSSRASYNTEAFF; DNA: TGTGCCAGCAGCTCCCGAGCGAGCTACAACACTGAAGCTTTCTTT
V: TRBV5-1; D: TRBD2; J: TRBJ2-3; size: NA; CDR3: CASSLGGGGSTDTQYF; DNA: TGCGCCAGCTCCCTCGGGGGCGGGGGGAGCACAGATACGCAGTATTTT
V: TRBV28; D: NA; J: TRBJ2-3; size: NA; CDR3: CASSPAWGGRNTQYF; DNA: TGTGCCAGCAGCCCGGCGTGGGGGGGGCGGAATACGCAGTATTTT
V: TRBV29-1; D: NA; J: TRBJ1-1; size: NA; CDR3: CSVTPHLPFF; DNA: TGCAGCGTAACCCCGCACCTTCCTTTCTTT
V: TRBV7-9; D: NA; J: TRBJ2-3; size: few; CDR3: CASTQGTDTQYF; DNA: TGTGCCAGCACCCAGGGGACAGATACGCAGTATTTT
V: TRBV5-8; D: TRBD1; J: TRBJ2-1; size: many; CDR3: CASRTVTGGRNEQFF; DNA: TGTGCCAGCAGGACTGTGACAGGGGGACGCAATGAGCAGTTCTTC
V: TRBV5-1; D: TRBD2; J: TRBJ2-7; size: NA; CDR3: CASSLTSGGYEQCF; DNA: TGCGCCAGCAGCTTAACTAGCGGGGGTTACGAGCAGTGCTTC
V: TRBV5-1; D: NA; J: TRBJ2-3; size: many; CDR3: CASSLASGTDTQYF; DNA: TGCGCCAGCAGCTTGGCGAGTGGCACAGATACGCAGTATTTT
V: TRBV11-2; D: NA; J: TRBJ2-3; size: many; CDR3: CASSRPPDTQYF; DNA: TGTGCCAGCAGCCGCCCTCCAGATACGCAGTATTTT
V: TRBV20-1; D: TRBD2; J: TRBJ2-1; size: NA; CDR3: CSGAGTYNEQFF; DNA: TGCAGTGGAGCGGGGACCTACAATGAGCAGTTCTTC
V: TRBV28; D: NA; J: TRBJ1-4; size: many; CDR3: CASSSPARGRNEKLFF; DNA: TGTGCCAGCAGTTCCCCCGCCCGGGGACGGAATGAAAAACTGTTTTTT
V: TRBV19; D: NA; J: TRBJ2-6; size: many; CDR3: CASSIYLDLRAIGSGANVLTF; DNA: TGTGCCAGTAGTATTTATCTTGATTTACGAGCAATAGGCTCTGGGGCCAACGTCCTGACTTTC
V: TRBV10-3; D: TRBD2; J: TRBJ2-5; size: few; CDR3: CAISPGLAGVETQYF; DNA: TGTGCCATCAGTCCGGGACTAGCGGGGGTAGAGACCCAGTACTTC
V: TRBV5-1; D: NA; J: TRBJ2-3; size: many; CDR3: CASSLSTSTDTQYF; DNA: TGCGCCAGCAGCTTATCGACTAGCACAGATACGCAGTATTTT
V: TRBV15; D: NA; J: TRBJ2-7; size: many; CDR3: CATGRDTTYEQYF; DNA: TGTGCCACCGGGAGGGACACGACCTACGAGCAGTACTTC
V: TRBV7-9; D: NA; J: TRBJ1-2; size: few; CDR3: CASSPPTGSNYGYTF; DNA: TGTGCCAGCAGCCCGCCGACAGGCTCTAACTATGGCTACACCTTC
V: TRBV6-2/TRBV6-3; D: TRBD1; J: TRBJ1-1; size: many; CDR3: CASSYDRGYTEAFF; DNA: TGTGCCAGCAGTTACGACAGGGGGTACACTGAAGCTTTCTTT
V: TRBV5-8; D: NA; J: TRBJ1-1; size: NA; CDR3: CASSSNRVWNTEAFF; DNA: TGTGCCAGCAGCTCAAACAGGGTTTGGAACACTGAAGCTTTCTTT
V: TRBV4-3; D: TRBD1; J: TRBJ2-7; size: many; CDR3: CASSQEGGDRAYEQYF; DNA: TGCGCCAGCAGCCAAGAAGGAGGGGACAGGGCTTACGAGCAGTACTTC
V: TRBV11-3; D: NA; J: TRBJ2-5; size: many; CDR3: CASSFAWETQYF; DNA: TGTGCCAGCAGCTTCGCGTGGGAGACCCAGTACTTC
V: TRBV2; D: TRBD2; J: TRBJ2-1; size: few; CDR3: CAGGLAGQNNEQFF; DNA: TGTGCCGGGGGGCTAGCGGGGCAAAACAATGAGCAGTTCTTC
V: TRBV7-9; D: TRBD1; J: TRBJ1-1; size: many; CDR3: CASNNGQGEAEAFF; DNA: TGTGCCAGCAACAACGGACAGGGCGAAGCTGAAGCTTTCTTT
V: TRBV21-1; D: NA; J: TRBJ2-2; size: NA; CDR3: CASIGGGDVTGELFF; DNA: TGTGCCAGCATCGGAGGAGGGGATGTCACCGGGGAGCTGTTTTTT
V: TRBV27; D: TRBD1; J: TRBJ2-7; size: many; CDR3: CASSATGTGAEQYF; DNA: TGTGCCAGCAGTGCTACCGGGACAGGCGCCGAGCAGTACTTC
V: TRBV12-3/TRBV12-4; D: TRBD1; J: TRBJ1-5; size: few; CDR3: CASSHKLTGQVDQPQHF; DNA: TGTGCCAGCAGCCACAAACTGACAGGACAGGTAGATCAGCCCCAGCATTTT
V: TRBV6-2/TRBV6-3; D: TRBD1; J: TRBJ1-1; size: many; CDR3: CASGKPGQGRGNTEAFF; DNA: TGTGCCAGCGGAAAACCGGGACAGGGAAGGGGGAACACTGAAGCTTTCTTT
V: TRBV7-9; D: NA; J: TRBJ1-1; size: many; CDR3: CASSLRIRGTEAFF; DNA: TGTGCCAGCAGCTTAAGGATACGGGGAACTGAAGCTTTCTTT
V: TRBV9; D: TRBD1; J: TRBJ1-4; size: many; CDR3: CASSPRNGQGATSTNEKLFF; DNA: TGTGCCAGCAGCCCGAGGAATGGCCAGGGGGCCACCTCAACTAATGAAAAACTGTTTTTT
V: TRBV15; D: TRBD2; J: TRBJ2-1; size: many; CDR3: CATGPSGSSYNEQFF; DNA: TGTGCCACGGGTCCTAGCGGTAGCTCCTACAATGAGCAGTTCTTC
V: TRBV10-2; D: NA; J: TRBJ2-7; size: many; CDR3: CASSEGAWQYF; DNA: TGCGCCAGCAGTGAGGGGGCGTGGCAGTACTTC
V: TRBV24-1; D: TRBD1; J: TRBJ2-5; size: many; CDR3: CATSDPGQGSETQYF; DNA: TGTGCCACCAGTGACCCGGGACAGGGAAGTGAGACCCAGTACTTC
V: TRBV6-5; D: TRBD1; J: TRBJ2-3; size: once; CDR3: CASRRQGSLSTDTQYF; DNA: TGTGCCAGCCGCCGACAGGGCTCGTTAAGCACAGATACGCAGTATTTT
V: TRBV6-2/TRBV6-3; D: NA; J: TRBJ2-1; size: many; CDR3: CASSQGRGGNEQFF; DNA: TGTGCCAGCAGTCAGGGGCGGGGCGGCAATGAGCAGTTCTTC
V: TRBV6-1; D: NA; J: TRBJ2-3; size: NA; CDR3: CASNFLGTDTQYF; DNA: TGTGCCAGCAACTTCCTAGGCACAGATACGCAGTATTTT
V: TRBV2; D: TRBD1; J: TRBJ1-1; size: many; CDR3: CASSEDAGGTGLMNTEAFF; DNA: TGTGCCAGCAGTGAAGATGCGGGCGGGACAGGACTCATGAACACTGAAGCTTTCTTT
V: TRBV20-1; D: NA; J: TRBJ1-1; size: many; CDR3: CSAPLGGTEAFF; DNA: TGCAGTGCTCCCCTAGGGGGCACTGAAGCTTTCTTT